This TCR beta chain was profiled in a study of T cells after somatic rescue of genetic block. Only in-frame clones appear in the TCRdb table, and some are missing; sequencing was by immunoSEQ multiplex PCR. The sample comprises fewer than 150,000 clones, under 95% of which are singletons, and 1.4% rests with the top ten. Germline loops: CDR1 GTSNPN, CDR2 SVGIG (reference sequence). The CDR3 sequence is 14 residues long. V shed 0 bases, J shed 4 bases, and the junction held 5 bases outside the gene matches. This sequence originates from a young woman. The specimen was peripheral blood mononuclear cells (PBMCs). The rearrangement joins TRBV30 to TRBJ1-2, with 7 bases aligning to TRBD1. The CDR3 region is CAWSVRQGVYGYTF. CDR3 nucleotides: TGTGCCTGGAGTGTACGCCAGGGGGTCTATGGCTACACCTTC.